This note documents a single T cell receptor beta chain sequence. This specimen belongs to a study of blood T cell repertoires in COVID-19. Study background: Donors in the United States, Italy and Spain gave samples during acute or convalescent COVID-19. From T cells, B-cell-depleted T cells, or PBMCs came the material, which was cDNA or gDNA.

In the original analysis: For nucleated cells, counts were estimated from reference gene primer amplification. Some clones are missing from TCRdb's copy, which holds only in-frame ones; the method was immunoSEQ multiplex PCR. For V, J and clone size, that table is used; D and trimming come from the DNA. The sample has approximately 57,000 clones, 87% seen once. Unmatched junction bases numbered 14, after V lost 7 bases and J lost 9 bases. CDR1 is SNHLY and CDR2 is FYNNEI in the germline V gene. This CDR3 spans 14 amino acids. This TCR was sampled from a man aged 45-65 years with acute or convalescent COVID-19. The source material was peripheral blood. The chain is built from TRBV2 and TRBJ2-7; TRBD2 aligns across 8 bases. This CDR3 reads CASKGGGRLDGQYF. The CDR3 DNA follows: TGTGCCAGCAAGGGCGGGGGGCGCTTGGACGGGCAGTACTTC.